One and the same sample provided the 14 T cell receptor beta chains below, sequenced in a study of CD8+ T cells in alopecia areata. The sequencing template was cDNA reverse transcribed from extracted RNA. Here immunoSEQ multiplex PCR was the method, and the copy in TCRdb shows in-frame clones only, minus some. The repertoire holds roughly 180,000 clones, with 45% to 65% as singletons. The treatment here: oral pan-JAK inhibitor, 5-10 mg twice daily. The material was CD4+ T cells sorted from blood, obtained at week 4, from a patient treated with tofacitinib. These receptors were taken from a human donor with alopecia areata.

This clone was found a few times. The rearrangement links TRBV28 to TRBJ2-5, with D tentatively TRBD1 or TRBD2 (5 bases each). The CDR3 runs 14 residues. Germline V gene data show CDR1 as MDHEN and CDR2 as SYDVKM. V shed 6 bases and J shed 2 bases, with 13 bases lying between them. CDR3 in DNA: TGTGCCAGCAGACCGGGGCCTGGACAAGAGACCCAGTACTTC. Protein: CASRPGPGQETQYF. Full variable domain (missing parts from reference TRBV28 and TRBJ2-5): DVKVTQSSRYLVKRTGEKVFLECVQDMDHENMFWYRQDPGLGLRLIYFSYDVKMKEKGDIPEGYSVSREKKERFSLILESASTNQTSMYLCASRPGPGQETQYFGPGTRLLVL.

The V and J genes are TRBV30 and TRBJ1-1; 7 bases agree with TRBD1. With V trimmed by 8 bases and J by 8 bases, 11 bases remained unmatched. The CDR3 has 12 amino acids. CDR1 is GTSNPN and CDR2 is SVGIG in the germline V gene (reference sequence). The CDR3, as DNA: TGTGCCAGGGGACAGCCGAAGCTCGAAGCTTTCTTT. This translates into CARGQPKLEAFF. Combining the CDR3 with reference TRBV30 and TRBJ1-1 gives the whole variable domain SQTIHQWPATLVQPVGSPLSLECTVEGTSNPNLYWYRQAAGRGLQLLFYSVGIGQISSEVPQNLSASRPQDRQFILSSKKLLLSDSGFYLCARGQPKLEAFFGQGTRLTVV.

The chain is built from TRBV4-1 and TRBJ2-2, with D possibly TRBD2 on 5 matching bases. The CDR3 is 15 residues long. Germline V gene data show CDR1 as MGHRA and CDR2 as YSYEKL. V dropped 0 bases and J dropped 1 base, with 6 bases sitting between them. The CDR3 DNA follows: TGCGCCAGCAGCCAAGATGGAGGGAACACCGGGGAGCTGTTTTTT. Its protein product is CASSQDGGNTGELFF.

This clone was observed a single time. The CDR3: CASSLVRGPYNEQFF. CDR3 DNA: TGCGCCAGCAGCTTGGTCAGGGGGCCCTACAATGAGCAGTTCTTC. The chain joins TRBV5-1 to TRBJ2-1; TRBD1 agrees at 8 bases. V was pared by 0 bases and J by 2 bases, with 1 base of the junction left unmatched. There are 15 residues in the CDR3. Germline V gene sequence: CDR1 SGHRS, CDR2 YFSETQ.

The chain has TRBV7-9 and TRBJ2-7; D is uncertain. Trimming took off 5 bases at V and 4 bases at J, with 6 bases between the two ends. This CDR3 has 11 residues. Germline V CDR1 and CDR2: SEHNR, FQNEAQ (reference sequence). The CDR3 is CASSPKYEQYF. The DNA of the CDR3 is TGTGCCAGCAGCCCTAAATACGAGCAGTACTTC.

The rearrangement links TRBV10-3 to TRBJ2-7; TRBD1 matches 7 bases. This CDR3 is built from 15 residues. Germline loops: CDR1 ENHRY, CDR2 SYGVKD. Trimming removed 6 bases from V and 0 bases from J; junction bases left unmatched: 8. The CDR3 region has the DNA TGTGCCATCAGCCCAGACAGGGCACCCTCCTACGAGCAGTACTTC. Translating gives CAISPDRAPSYEQYF.

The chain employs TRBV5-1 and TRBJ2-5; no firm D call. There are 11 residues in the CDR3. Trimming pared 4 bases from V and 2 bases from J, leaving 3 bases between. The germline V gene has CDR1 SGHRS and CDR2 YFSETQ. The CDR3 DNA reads TGCGCCAGCAGCGTGCAAGAGACCCAGTACTTC. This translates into CASSVQETQYF.

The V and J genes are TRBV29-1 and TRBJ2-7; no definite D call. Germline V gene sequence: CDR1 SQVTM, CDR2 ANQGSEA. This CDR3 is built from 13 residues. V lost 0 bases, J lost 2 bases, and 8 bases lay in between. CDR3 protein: CSVEDRRAYEQYF. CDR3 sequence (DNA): TGCAGCGTTGAAGATCGCCGGGCCTACGAGCAGTACTTC.

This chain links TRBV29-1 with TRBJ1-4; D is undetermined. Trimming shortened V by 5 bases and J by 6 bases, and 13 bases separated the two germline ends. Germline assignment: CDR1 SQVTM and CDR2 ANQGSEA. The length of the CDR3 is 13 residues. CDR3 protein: CSVRRMWDEKLFF. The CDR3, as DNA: TGCAGCGTTCGTCGGATGTGGGATGAAAAACTGTTTTTT.

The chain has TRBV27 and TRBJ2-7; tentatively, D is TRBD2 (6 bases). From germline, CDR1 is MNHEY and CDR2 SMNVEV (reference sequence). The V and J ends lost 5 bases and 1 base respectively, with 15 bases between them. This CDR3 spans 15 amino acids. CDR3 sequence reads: CASSPRLGPSYEQYF. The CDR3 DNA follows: TGTGCCAGCAGTCCCAGACTAGGGCCGTCCTACGAGCAGTACTTC.

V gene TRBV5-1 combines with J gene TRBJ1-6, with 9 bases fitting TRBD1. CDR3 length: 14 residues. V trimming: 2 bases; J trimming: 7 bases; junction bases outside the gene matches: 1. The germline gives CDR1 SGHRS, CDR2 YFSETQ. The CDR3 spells CASSFGQGNSPLHF. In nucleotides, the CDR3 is TGCGCCAGCAGCTTCGGACAGGGGAATTCACCCCTCCACTTT. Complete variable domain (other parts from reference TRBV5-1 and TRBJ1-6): KAGVTQTPRYLIKTRGQQVTLSCSPISGHRSVSWYQQTPGQGLQFLFEYFSETQRNKGNFPGRFSGRQFSNSRSEMNVSTLELGDSALYLCASSFGQGNSPLHFGNGTRLTVT.

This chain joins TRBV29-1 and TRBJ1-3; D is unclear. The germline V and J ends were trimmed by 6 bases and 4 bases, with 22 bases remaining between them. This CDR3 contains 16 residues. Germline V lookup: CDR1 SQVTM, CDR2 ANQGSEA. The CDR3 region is CSVLELPQREGNTIYF. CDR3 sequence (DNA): TGCAGCGTCCTTGAACTCCCACAGCGTGAAGGAAACACCATATATTTT.

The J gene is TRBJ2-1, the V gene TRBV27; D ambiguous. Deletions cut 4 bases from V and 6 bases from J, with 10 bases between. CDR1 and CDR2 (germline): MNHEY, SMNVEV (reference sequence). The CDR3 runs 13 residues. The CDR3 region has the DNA TGTGCCAGCAGTTCCCCGGTGGTCAATGAGCAGTTCTTC. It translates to CASSSPVVNEQFF.

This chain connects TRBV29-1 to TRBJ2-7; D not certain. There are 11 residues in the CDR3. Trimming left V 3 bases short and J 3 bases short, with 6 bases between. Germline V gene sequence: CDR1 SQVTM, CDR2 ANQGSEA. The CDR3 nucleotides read TGCAGCGTTGAGTCGGTCTACGAGCAGTACTTC. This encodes CSVESVYEQYF.